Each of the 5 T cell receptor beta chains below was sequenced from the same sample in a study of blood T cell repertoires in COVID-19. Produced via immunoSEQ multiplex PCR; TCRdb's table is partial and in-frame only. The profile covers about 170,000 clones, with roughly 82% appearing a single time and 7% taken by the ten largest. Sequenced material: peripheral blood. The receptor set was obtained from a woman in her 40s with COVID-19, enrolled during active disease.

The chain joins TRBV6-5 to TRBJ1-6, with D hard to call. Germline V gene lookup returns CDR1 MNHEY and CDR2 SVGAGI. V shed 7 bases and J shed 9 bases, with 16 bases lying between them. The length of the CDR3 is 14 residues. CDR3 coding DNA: TGTGCCAGCACCACTCACGCCGCAGGTTCACCCCTCCACTTT. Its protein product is CASTTHAAGSPLHF.

The CDR3 reads CASSPRLAIEQFF. The CDR3 DNA reads TGTGCCAGCAGCCCGAGACTAGCTATTGAGCAGTTCTTC. The chain is built from TRBV7-9 and TRBJ2-1, with TRBD2 matching over 7 bases. Germline V CDR1 and CDR2: SEHNR, FQNEAQ (reference sequence). Trimming cost V 5 bases and J 9 bases; bases outside gene matches: 7. The CDR3 runs 13 residues. Based on the CDR3 plus reference TRBV7-9 and TRBJ2-1, the full variable domain is DTGVSQNPRHKITKRGQNVTFRCDPISEHNRLYWYRQTLGQGPEFLTYFQNEAQLEKSRLLSDRFSAERPKGSFSTLEIQRTEQGDSAMYLCASSPRLAIEQFFGPGTRLTVL.

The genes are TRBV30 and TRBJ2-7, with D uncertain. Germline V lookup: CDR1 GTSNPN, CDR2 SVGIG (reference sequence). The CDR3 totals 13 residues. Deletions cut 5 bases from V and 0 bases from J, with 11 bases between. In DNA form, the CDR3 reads TGTGCCTGGGTGTCTGGCAGCTCCTACGAGCAGTACTTC. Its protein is CAWVSGSSYEQYF.

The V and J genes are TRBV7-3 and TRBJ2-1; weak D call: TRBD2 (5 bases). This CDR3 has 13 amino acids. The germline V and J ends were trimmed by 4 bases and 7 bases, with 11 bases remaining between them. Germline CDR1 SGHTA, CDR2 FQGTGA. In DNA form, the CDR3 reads TGTGCCAGCAGCTCCACTAGATTGAATGAGCAGTTCTTC. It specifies CASSSTRLNEQFF.

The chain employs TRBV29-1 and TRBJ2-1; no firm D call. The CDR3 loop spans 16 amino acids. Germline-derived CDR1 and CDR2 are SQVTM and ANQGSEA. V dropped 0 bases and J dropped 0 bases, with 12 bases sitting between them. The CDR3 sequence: CSVEEGPFGSYNEQFF. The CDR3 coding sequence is TGCAGCGTTGAAGAGGGCCCATTCGGCTCCTACAATGAGCAGTTCTTC.